Presented here are 15 T cell receptor beta chains from one specimen sequenced in a study of blood T cell repertoires in COVID-19. The table came from immunoSEQ multiplex PCR; TCRdb's copy has only in-frame clones and leaves some out. The sample shows over 150,000 clones, around 80% of them seen only once. The sample was peripheral blood. These receptors all come from a woman aged 40 to 49 with COVID-19, enrolled during active disease.

V and J are TRBV6-5 and TRBJ2-1; tentatively, D is TRBD1 (6 bases). Germline-derived CDR1 and CDR2 are MNHEY and SVGAGI. V was trimmed by 4 bases and J by 4 bases, leaving 8 bases between them. The CDR3 length is 13 residues. CDR3 DNA sequence: TGTGCCAGCAGTTGGGGACAATACAATGAGCAGTTCTTC. Its protein is CASSWGQYNEQFF.

The chain carries TRBV7-3 and TRBJ2-3; no firm D call. Germline V CDR1 and CDR2: SGHTA, FQGTGA. Deletions cut 5 bases from V and 2 bases from J, with 5 bases between. This CDR3 spans 12 amino acids. CDR3 sequence: CASSHFTDTQYF. The DNA of the CDR3 is TGTGCCAGCAGCCATTTCACAGATACGCAGTATTTT.

The chain is built from TRBV7-2 and TRBJ2-3; tentatively, D is TRBD2 (5 bases). Deletions cut 0 bases from V and 13 bases from J, with 23 bases between. CDR3 length: 16 residues. Germline CDR1 and CDR2: SGHTA and FQGNSA. The CDR3 DNA reads TGTGCCAGCAGCTTAGCGGGCGGAGCCGTCGGAGGAAAAAAGTATTTT. It yields the protein CASSLAGGAVGGKKYF. The variable domain in full, with the rest retrieved from reference TRBV7-2 and TRBJ2-3, is GAGVSQSPSNKVTEKGKDVELRCDPISGHTALYWYRQSLGQGLEFLIYFQGNSAPDKSGLPSDRFSAERTGGSVSTLTIQRTQQEDSAVYLCASSLAGGAVGGKKYFGPGTRLTVL.

CDR3 loop: CASSSRDSTVTGELFF. Written as DNA, the CDR3 is TGTGCCAGCAGCTCCCGGGACTCTACCGTCACCGGGGAGCTGTTTTTT. The V call is TRBV11-3, the J call TRBJ2-2, with D perhaps matching TRBD2 (6 bases). V lost 4 bases and J lost 4, with 16 bases in between. Germline CDR1 reads SGHNT; CDR2 reads YENEEA. The CDR3 runs to 16 residues.

The genes are TRBV7-3 and TRBJ2-2; TRBD2 might be the D (6 bases). Germline CDR1 SGHTA, CDR2 FQGTGA. With 5 bases removed from V and 8 bases from J, the gap between germline ends came to 18 bases. This CDR3 comprises 15 residues. The CDR3 protein is CASSRTETRSGELFF. In nucleotides, the CDR3 is TGTGCCAGCAGCCGGACCGAGACTAGGAGTGGGGAGCTGTTTTTT. The whole variable domain, filled in from reference TRBV7-3 and TRBJ2-2, reads GAGVSQTPSNKVTEKGKYVELRCDPISGHTALYWYRQSLGQGPEFLIYFQGTGAADDSGLPNDRFFAVRPEGSVSTLKIQRTERGDSAVYLCASSRTETRSGELFFGEGSRLTVL.

This rearrangement joins TRBV6-5 to TRBJ2-5; 12 nucleotides line up with TRBD2. The CDR3 extends over 15 amino acids. The V gene end was trimmed by 5 bases and the J gene end by 3 bases; junction bases not matched to a gene: 4. The germline CDR1 and CDR2 sequences are MNHEY and SVGAGI. The CDR3 region is CASSTRLAGEETQYF. CDR3 sequence (DNA): TGTGCCAGCAGTACCAGACTAGCGGGAGAAGAGACCCAGTACTTC.

V usage is TRBV6-5 and J usage is TRBJ2-1; 11 bases line up with TRBD1. The CDR3 sequence is 13 residues long. V lost 10 bases, J lost 7 bases, and 6 bases stayed unmatched. Germline CDR1 and CDR2: MNHEY and SVGAGI. CDR3 in DNA: TGTGCCACTTTAGGACAGGGGGCAAATGAGCAGTTCTTC. This gives the protein CATLGQGANEQFF.

This chain joins TRBV18 and TRBJ1-5; 7 bases are a match to TRBD1. The CDR3 is 14 residues long. CDR1 is KGHSH and CDR2 is LQKENI in the germline V gene. Trimming cost V 3 bases and J 4 bases; bases outside gene matches: 3. The CDR3: CASSPDRVNQPQHF. In nucleotides, the CDR3 is TGTGCCAGCTCACCCGACAGGGTAAATCAGCCCCAGCATTTT.

The chain recombines TRBV28 with TRBJ1-3; D ambiguous. V lost 5 bases to trimming and J lost 0 bases, with 23 bases between them. The CDR3 consists of 19 residues. Per the germline V gene, CDR1 is MDHEN and CDR2 is SYDVKM. The CDR3 coding sequence is TGTGCCAGCAGTCTTTACGGGTCCACGGAGTTCAACTCTGGAAACACCATATATTTT. Its protein product is CASSLYGSTEFNSGNTIYF.

This clone was seen just once. The chain uses TRBV19 and TRBJ1-1; TRBD1 aligns across 9 bases. V shed 7 bases and J 3 bases; nucleotides not matched to a gene: 6. The CDR3 has 14 amino acids. CDR1 LNHDA and CDR2 SQIVND come from the germline V gene (reference sequence). The CDR3 nucleotides read TGTGCCAGTACCTCCGGGACAGGGTACACTGAAGCTTTCTTT. Translation: CASTSGTGYTEAFF.

The V call is TRBV7-2, the J call TRBJ2-7, with 9 bases lining up with TRBD2. CDR3 length: 18 amino acids. Germline loops: CDR1 SGHTA, CDR2 FQGNSA. The trim removed 7 bases at V and 0 bases at J, leaving 16 bases unmatched. For the CDR3, the DNA is TGTGCCAGCACTCTATCGGGGGTAGCGGGAGCTTACTCCTACGAGCAGTACTTC. It yields the protein CASTLSGVAGAYSYEQYF.

The chain combines TRBV11-2 with TRBJ1-2; 10 positions match TRBD1. After removal of 7 bases from V and 4 bases from J, the junction contained 9 bases not matched to a gene. Per the germline V gene, CDR1 is SGHAT and CDR2 is FQNNGV. The CDR3 loop spans 15 amino acids. CDR3 nucleotides: TGTGCCAGCACCCCCCGGGACAGGGGATCCTATGGCTACACCTTC. Translation gives CASTPRDRGSYGYTF.

The J gene is TRBJ2-6, the V gene TRBV12-5, with D possibly TRBD2 on 7 matching bases. The CDR3 totals 15 residues. Trimming pared 5 bases from V and 7 bases from J, leaving 15 bases between. Germline-derived CDR1 and CDR2 are LGHNT and FRNRAP. CDR3 in amino acids: CASGPGGGGANVLTF. CDR3 DNA sequence: TGTGCTAGTGGTCCGGGTGGCGGGGGCGCCAACGTCCTGACTTTC.

This clone was seen a single time. The chain links TRBV20-1 to TRBJ2-1; 8 positions match TRBD2. V gave up 3 bases and J gave up 0 bases; unmatched junction bases: 4. Per the germline V gene, CDR1 is DFQATT and CDR2 is SNEGSKA (reference sequence). This CDR3 region has 15 residues. Written as DNA, the CDR3 is TGCAGTGCTAGTGGGCGGGAGGCCTCCTACAATGAGCAGTTCTTC. This codes for CSASGREASYNEQFF.

This sequence joins TRBV7-9 and TRBJ1-1; D gene uncertain. The CDR3 is made up of 15 amino acids. Deletions cut 1 base from V and 2 bases from J, with 11 bases between. Germline V CDR1 and CDR2: SEHNR, FQNEAQ (reference sequence). As DNA, the CDR3 is TGTGCCAGCAGCTTAGGGTCGGTTATAAACACTGAAGCTTTCTTT. Its protein product is CASSLGSVINTEAFF.